This TCR beta chain was identified in a study of shared clonotypes between healthy human individuals. Study as a whole: Ranging from 18 to 49 in age, donors were a couple of women and a few men.

The assay was carried out at the deep level. Generated by immunoSEQ multiplex PCR, the TCRdb table keeps only in-frame clones and is missing some. The profile shows about 2.1 million clones, around 93% of them singletons. This clone was recorded once. Its antigen is not identified. Other DNA sequences from this sample encode an identical CDR3 as well. Findings of the study overall: Estimated clonotype richness was generally higher in naive than memory subsets.

Germline V gene sequence: CDR1 LNHDA, CDR2 SQIVND (reference sequence). The CDR3 loop spans 15 amino acids. V shed 5 bases and J 1 base; nucleotides not matched to a gene: 4. Naive CD8 cells comprised CD45RO-negative, CCR7-positively selected cells, excluding terminally differentiated effector memory CD45RA+ cells. The chain couples TRBV19 to TRBJ2-5; 10 bases fit TRBD2. This TCR came from a man aged 18-30 years in good health. Some clones in this sample may be carry-over from other donors' samples. The sample consisted of naive CD8+ T cells from PBMCs. The CDR3 DNA follows: TGTGCCAGTAGTCCGCGGACTAGCGGCCAAGAGACCCAGTACTTC. The encoded protein is CASSPRTSGQETQYF.